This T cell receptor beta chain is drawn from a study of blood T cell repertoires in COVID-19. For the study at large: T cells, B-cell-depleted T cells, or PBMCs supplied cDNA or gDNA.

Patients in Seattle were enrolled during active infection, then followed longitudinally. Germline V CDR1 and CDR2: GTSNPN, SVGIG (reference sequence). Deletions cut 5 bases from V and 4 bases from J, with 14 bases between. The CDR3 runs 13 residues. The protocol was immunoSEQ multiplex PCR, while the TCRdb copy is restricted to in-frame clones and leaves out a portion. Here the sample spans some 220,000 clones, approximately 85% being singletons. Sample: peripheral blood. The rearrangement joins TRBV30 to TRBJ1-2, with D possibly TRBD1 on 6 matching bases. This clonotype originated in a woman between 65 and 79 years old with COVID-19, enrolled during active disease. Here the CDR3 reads CAWYRTGSYGYTF. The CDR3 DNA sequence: TGTGCCTGGTATCGAACAGGGAGCTATGGCTACACCTTC. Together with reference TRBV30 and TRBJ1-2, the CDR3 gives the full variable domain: SQTIHQWPATLVQPVGSPLSLECTVEGTSNPNLYWYRQAAGRGLQLLFYSVGIGQISSEVPQNLSASRPQDRQFILSSKKLLLSDSGFYLCAWYRTGSYGYTFGSGTRLTVV.